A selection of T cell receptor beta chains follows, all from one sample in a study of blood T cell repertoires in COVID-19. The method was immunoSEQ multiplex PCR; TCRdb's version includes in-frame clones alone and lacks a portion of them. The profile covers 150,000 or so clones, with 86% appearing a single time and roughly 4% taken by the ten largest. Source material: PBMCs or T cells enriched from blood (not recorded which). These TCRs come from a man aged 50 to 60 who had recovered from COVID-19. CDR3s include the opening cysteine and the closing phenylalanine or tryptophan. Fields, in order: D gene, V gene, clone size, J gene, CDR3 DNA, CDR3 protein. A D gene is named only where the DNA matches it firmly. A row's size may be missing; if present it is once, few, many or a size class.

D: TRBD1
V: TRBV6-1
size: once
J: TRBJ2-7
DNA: TGTGCCAGCAGTGACAGGGGGTTTAACGAGCAGTACTTC
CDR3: CASSDRGFNEQYF

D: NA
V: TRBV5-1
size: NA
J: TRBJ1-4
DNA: TGCGCCAGCAGCTTGGTGCCTACCGGCGGGGAAAAACTGTTTTTT
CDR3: CASSLVPTGGEKLFF

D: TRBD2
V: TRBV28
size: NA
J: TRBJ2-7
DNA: TGTGCCAGCAGTTCAGTAGCGGGGGGCTCCTACGAGCAGTACTTC
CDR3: CASSSVAGGSYEQYF

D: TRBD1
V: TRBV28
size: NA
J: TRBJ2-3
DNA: TGTGCCAGCAGCATCCAGGGGGCAGGGGATACGCAGTATTTT
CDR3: CASSIQGAGDTQYF

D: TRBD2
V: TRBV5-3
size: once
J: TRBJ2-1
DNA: TGTGCCAGAAGCTTCCCCACGGTAGCGGGACCCCCAATCTCTTACAATGAGCAGTTCTTC
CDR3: CARSFPTVAGPPISYNEQFF

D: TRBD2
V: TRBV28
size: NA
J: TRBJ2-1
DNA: TGTGCCAGCAGTTTGTACGGCGGGGGTGGTAGGTCGACCTACAATGAGCAGTTCTTC
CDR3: CASSLYGGGGRSTYNEQFF

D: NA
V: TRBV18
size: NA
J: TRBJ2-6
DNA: TGTGCCAGCTCACCCCTAGACTCTGGGGCCAACGTCCTGACTTTC
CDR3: CASSPLDSGANVLTF

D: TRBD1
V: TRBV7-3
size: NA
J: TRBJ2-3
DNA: TGTGCCAGCAGCTTCGGACAGGGTACAGATACGCAGTATTTT
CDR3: CASSFGQGTDTQYF

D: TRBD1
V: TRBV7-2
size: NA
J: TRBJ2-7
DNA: TGTGCCAGCAGCACCCCGGGACAGGGGGTCTACGAGCAGTACTTC
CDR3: CASSTPGQGVYEQYF

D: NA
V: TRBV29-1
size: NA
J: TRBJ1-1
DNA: TGCAGCGTTGACAGGGACACTGAAGCTTTCTTT
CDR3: CSVDRDTEAFF

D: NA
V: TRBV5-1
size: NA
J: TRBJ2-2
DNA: TGCGCCAGCGCCCGGGACTCGAACACCGGGGAGCTGTTTTTT
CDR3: CASARDSNTGELFF

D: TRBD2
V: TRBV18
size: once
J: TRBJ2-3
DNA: TGTGCCAGCTCATCGGTGGGGACTAGCCGCACAGATACGCAGTATTTT
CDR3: CASSSVGTSRTDTQYF

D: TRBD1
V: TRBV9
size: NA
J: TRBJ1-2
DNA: TGTGCCAGCAGCCCGGGACAGGGTATTGGTTATGGCTACACCTTC
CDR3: CASSPGQGIGYGYTF

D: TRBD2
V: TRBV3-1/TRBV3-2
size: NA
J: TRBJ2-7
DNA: TGTGCCAGCAGCCCCCGACTAGCGGGAGTTTATTACGAGCAGTACTTC
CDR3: CASSPRLAGVYYEQYF

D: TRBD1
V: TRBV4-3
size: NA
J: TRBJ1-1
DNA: TGCGCCAGCAGCCAACACCGGGACAGGGTTGCTGAAGCTTTCTTT
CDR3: CASSQHRDRVAEAFF

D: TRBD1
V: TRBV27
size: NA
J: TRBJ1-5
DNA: TGTGCCAGCAGCCGTAGACAGGGCCAAAATCAGCCCCAGCATTTT
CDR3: CASSRRQGQNQPQHF

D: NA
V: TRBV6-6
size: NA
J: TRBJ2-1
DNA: TGTGCCAGCACACCCAGCGGCAATGAGCAGTTCTTC
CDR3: CASTPSGNEQFF

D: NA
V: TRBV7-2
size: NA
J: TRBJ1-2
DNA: TGTGCCAGCAGCTTAGGGCAGGCCCGGTACAATGGCTACACCTTC
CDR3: CASSLGQARYNGYTF

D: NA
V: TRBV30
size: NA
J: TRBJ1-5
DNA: TGTGCCTGGAGTGTATTTGCGGGGAATCAGCCCCAGCATTTT
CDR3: CAWSVFAGNQPQHF

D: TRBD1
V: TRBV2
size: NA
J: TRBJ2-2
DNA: TGTGCCAGCTGGGCCGGGACAGGGGGGAACACCGGGGAGCTGTTTTTT
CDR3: CASWAGTGGNTGELFF

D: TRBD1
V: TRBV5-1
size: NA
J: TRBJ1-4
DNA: TGCGCCAGCAGCCTGGACCCGACAGGGAGTAATGAAAAACTGTTTTTT
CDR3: CASSLDPTGSNEKLFF

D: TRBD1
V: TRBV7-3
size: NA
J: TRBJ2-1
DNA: TGTGCCAGCGGGACAGGGGGGGCCAATGAGCAGTTCTTC
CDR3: CASGTGGANEQFF

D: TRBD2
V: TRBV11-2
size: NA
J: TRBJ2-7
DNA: TGTGCCAGCAGTTCTCTTGTAGGGACTAGCGGGGTTAGCTCCTACGAGCAGTACTTC
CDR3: CASSSLVGTSGVSSYEQYF

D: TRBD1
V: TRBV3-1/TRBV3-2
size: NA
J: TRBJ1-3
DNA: TGTGCCAGCAGTAACAGGGGGAGTGGAAACACCATATATTTT
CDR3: CASSNRGSGNTIYF

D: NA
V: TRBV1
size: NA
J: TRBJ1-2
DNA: TGCACCAGCAGCCAAAGGCAGGCTTCCGGATCCTATGGCTACACCTTC
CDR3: CTSSQRQASGSYGYTF

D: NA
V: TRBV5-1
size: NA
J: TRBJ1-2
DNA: TGCGCCAGCAGCTTTCCGGACACGGGCCCCTCTGGCTACACCTTC
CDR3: CASSFPDTGPSGYTF

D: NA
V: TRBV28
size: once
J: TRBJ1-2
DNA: TGTGCCAGCAGTTTTGGCTTACGTACCTATGGCTACACCTTC
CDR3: CASSFGLRTYGYTF

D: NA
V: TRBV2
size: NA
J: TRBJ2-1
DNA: TGTGCCAGCAGTGAAGGCGTCTCCTCCTACAATGAGCAGTTCTTC
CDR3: CASSEGVSSYNEQFF

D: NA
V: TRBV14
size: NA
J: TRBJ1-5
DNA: TGTGCCAGCAGCCAAGATATCCAGGGCCGGAGGGAATGTCAGCCCCAGCATTTT
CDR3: CASSQDIQGRRECQPQHF

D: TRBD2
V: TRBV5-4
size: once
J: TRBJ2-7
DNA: TGTGCCAGCAGCTCGAGACTAGCGGGAAAGTACGAGCAGTACTTC
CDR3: CASSSRLAGKYEQYF

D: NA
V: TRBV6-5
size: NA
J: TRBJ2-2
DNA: TGTGCCAGTCCGGGACAAGCATCTTCCACCGGGGAGCTGTTTTTT
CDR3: CASPGQASSTGELFF

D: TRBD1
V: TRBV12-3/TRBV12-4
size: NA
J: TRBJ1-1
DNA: TGTGCCAGCAGTCAGACAGGGAGGTCTGAAGCTTTCTTT
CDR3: CASSQTGRSEAFF

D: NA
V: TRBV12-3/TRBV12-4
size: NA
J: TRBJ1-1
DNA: TGTGCCAGCAGACCCGGGGGGGACACTGAAGCTTTCTTT
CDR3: CASRPGGDTEAFF

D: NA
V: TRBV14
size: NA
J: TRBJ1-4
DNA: TGTGCCAGCAGCCAAGAAAGGGGTCGGTATGAAAAACTGTTTTTT
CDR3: CASSQERGRYEKLFF

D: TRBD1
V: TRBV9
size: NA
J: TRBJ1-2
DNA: TGTGCCAGCAGCGTAGGGACAGGGAACTATGGCTACACCTTC
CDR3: CASSVGTGNYGYTF

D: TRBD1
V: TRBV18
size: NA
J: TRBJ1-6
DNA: TGTGCCAGCTCACCAGTACAAGCGGACGGGACAGGGGGATCGCCCCTCCACTTT
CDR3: CASSPVQADGTGGSPLHF

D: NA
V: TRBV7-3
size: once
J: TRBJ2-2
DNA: TGTGCCAGCAGCCCCCGGAGGATCCAGAACACCGGGGAGCTGTTTTTT
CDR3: CASSPRRIQNTGELFF

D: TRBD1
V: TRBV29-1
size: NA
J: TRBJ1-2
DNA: TGCAGCATGGGGACAGCTAACTATGGCTACACCTTC
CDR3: CSMGTANYGYTF

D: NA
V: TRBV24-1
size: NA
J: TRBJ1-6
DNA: TGTGCCACCAGTGATTTCAGGGAAGGTAAGTATAATTCACCCCTCCACTTT
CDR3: CATSDFREGKYNSPLHF

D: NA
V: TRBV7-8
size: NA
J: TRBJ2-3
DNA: TGTGCCAGCAGCTTAAGACCCACGGGGACAAGCACAGATACGCAGTATTTT
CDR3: CASSLRPTGTSTDTQYF

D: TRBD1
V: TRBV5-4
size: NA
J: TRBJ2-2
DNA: TGTGCCAGCAGCCTCCCCCCGGGACAGCACACCGGGGAGCTGTTTTTT
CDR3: CASSLPPGQHTGELFF

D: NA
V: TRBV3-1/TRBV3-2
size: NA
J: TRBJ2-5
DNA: TGTGCCAGCAGCCATCACAGGTTGGAGGAGACCCAGTACTTC
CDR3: CASSHHRLEETQYF

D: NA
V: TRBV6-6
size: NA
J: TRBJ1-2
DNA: TGTGCCAGCAGTCCCCCCCCTTACAGGGCGCAAAACTATGGCTACACCTTC
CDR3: CASSPPPYRAQNYGYTF

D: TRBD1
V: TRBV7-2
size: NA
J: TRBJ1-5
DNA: TGTGCCAGCAGCTTAGACGGACAGGCCAATCAGCCCCAGCATTTT
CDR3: CASSLDGQANQPQHF

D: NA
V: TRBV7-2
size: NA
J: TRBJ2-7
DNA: TGTGCCAGCAGCTTAGGGCCAGGGTACGAGCAGTACTTC
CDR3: CASSLGPGYEQYF

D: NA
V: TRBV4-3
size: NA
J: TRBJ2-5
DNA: TGCGCCAGCAGCCAAGATTCCGAAGAGACCCAGTACTTC
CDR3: CASSQDSEETQYF

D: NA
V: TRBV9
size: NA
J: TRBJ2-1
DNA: TGTGCCAGCAGCGTGGGACTGGACTGGTCTTGGGATGAGCAGTTCTTC
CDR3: CASSVGLDWSWDEQFF

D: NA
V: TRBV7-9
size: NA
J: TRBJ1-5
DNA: TGTGCCAGCAGCCTACAGGGCGTCAATCAGCCCCAGCATTTT
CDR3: CASSLQGVNQPQHF

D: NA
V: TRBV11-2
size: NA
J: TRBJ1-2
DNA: TGTGCCAGCAGCCGAACAGGGAATCGGGGCTACACCTTC
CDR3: CASSRTGNRGYTF

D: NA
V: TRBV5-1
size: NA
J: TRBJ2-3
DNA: TGCGCCAGCAGCTCGGGCGGGGTTGGAGATACGCAGTATTTT
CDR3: CASSSGGVGDTQYF

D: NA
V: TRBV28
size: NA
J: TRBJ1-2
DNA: TGTGCCAGCAGATCCCCACCCCCCGCTACCTATGGCTACACCTTC
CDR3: CASRSPPPATYGYTF

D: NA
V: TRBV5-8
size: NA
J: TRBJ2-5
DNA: TGTGCCAGCAGATTTCAGGGTTCGGAGACCCAGTACTTC
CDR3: CASRFQGSETQYF

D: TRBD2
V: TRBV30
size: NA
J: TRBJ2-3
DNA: TGTGCCTGGAGTGTGGGTAGCGGGAGTGCAGATACGCAGTATTTT
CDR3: CAWSVGSGSADTQYF

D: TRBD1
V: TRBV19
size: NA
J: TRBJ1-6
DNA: TGTGCCAGTACCCCAGGGGACAGGGGAATCAATAATTCACCCCTCCACTTT
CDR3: CASTPGDRGINNSPLHF

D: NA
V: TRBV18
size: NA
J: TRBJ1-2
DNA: TGTGCCAGCTCACCTCGGGACACCCTGCGGGGCTACACCTTC
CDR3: CASSPRDTLRGYTF

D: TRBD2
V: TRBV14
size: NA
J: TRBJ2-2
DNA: TGTGCCAGCAGCCAAGATCTTCTAGCGGGAGTTATCGGGGAGCTGTTTTTT
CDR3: CASSQDLLAGVIGELFF

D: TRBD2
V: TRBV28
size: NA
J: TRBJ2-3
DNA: TGTGCCAGCAGTGCCCAGGAAGTAGCGGGGGGCCGAAGCACAGATACGCAGTATTTT
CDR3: CASSAQEVAGGRSTDTQYF

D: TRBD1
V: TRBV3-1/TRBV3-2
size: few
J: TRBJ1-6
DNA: TGTGCCAGCAGCCAAGGACAGGGGGCGAGGAATTCACCCCTCCACTTT
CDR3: CASSQGQGARNSPLHF

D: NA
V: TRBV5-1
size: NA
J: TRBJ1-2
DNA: TGCGCCAGCAGCATCCTTTCTCGGGAGACGGGCTACACCTTC
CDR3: CASSILSRETGYTF

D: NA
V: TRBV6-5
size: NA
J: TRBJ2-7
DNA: TGTGCCAGCAGTTACAGCAGGTGGTCCTACGAGCAGTACTTC
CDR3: CASSYSRWSYEQYF